Sequencing of this T cell receptor (beta chain) was carried out in a study of early T cells in non-severe SARS-CoV-2 infection. Study as a whole: RNA in bulk from unsorted whole blood was sequenced, and chains were unpaired.

V lost 7 bases and J lost 1, with 17 bases in between. The CDR3 runs to 16 residues. In germline, CDR1 is KGHDR, CDR2 SFDVKD. Regarding this clonotype: Its antigen is unidentified.

In the library, individual cDNA molecules carried attached unique molecular identifiers. TCRdb re-called the 5' RACE reads with MiXCR, one entry per CDR3 protein. The table shows tens of thousands of distinct CDR3 sequences, with more than 5.5% occurring only once. General study points: Anti-spike CD8 responses were favored in VDJdb matching, and private and CD4 specificities were missed.

The source is an adult who was a healthcare worker with PCR-confirmed SARS-CoV-2 infection or an uninfected control (not recorded which). Sample: whole blood, taken at baseline. The chain employs TRBV24-1 and TRBJ2-3; tentatively, D is TRBD1 (6 bases). CDR3 DNA: TGTGCCACCAGCCACAAAGGGGGTCTCGGCACAGATACGCAGTATTTT. This sequence encodes CATSHKGGLGTDTQYF.